What follows are 26 T cell receptor beta chains derived from one specimen sequenced in a study of T cells in localized non-small cell lung cancer. Only in-frame clones appear in the TCRdb table, and some are missing; sequencing was by immunoSEQ multiplex PCR. Among approximately 23,000 clones listed, about 88% were seen once. The sample was peripheral blood, taken before any cancer treatment. These TCRs come from a male donor aged 60 or over with stage I lung adenocarcinoma.

The V gene is TRBV30, the J gene TRBJ1-5; D is unclear. Trimming stripped 2 bases from V and 2 bases from J, with 4 bases between. The germline CDR1 and CDR2 sequences are GTSNPN and SVGIG (reference sequence). The CDR3 has 12 amino acids. CDR3 nucleotides: TGTGCCTGGAGTCAGGGCAATCAGCCCCAGCATTTT. It translates to CAWSQGNQPQHF. Using reference TRBV30 and TRBJ1-5 for the parts outside the CDR3, the full variable domain is SQTIHQWPATLVQPVGSPLSLECTVEGTSNPNLYWYRQAAGRGLQLLFYSVGIGQISSEVPQNLSASRPQDRQFILSSKKLLLSDSGFYLCAWSQGNQPQHFGDGTRLSIL.

V usage is TRBV29-1 and J usage is TRBJ2-7, with 7 bases matching TRBD1. With V trimmed by 4 bases and J by 5 bases, 11 bases remained unmatched. Germline V gene sequence: CDR1 SQVTM, CDR2 ANQGSEA. The CDR3 is 14 amino acids. The CDR3 reads CSVGRTGVGNEQYF. CDR3 coding DNA: TGCAGCGTTGGTCGGACAGGCGTGGGGAACGAGCAGTACTTC.

The chain has TRBV19 and TRBJ2-3, with 7 bases identical to TRBD2. The junction had 6 bases not matched to a gene; V was cut back by 1 base and J by 2 bases. Looked up from germline, CDR1 is LNHDA and CDR2 is SQIVND (reference sequence). There are 16 residues in the CDR3. This CDR3 reads CASSIGGDYFTDTQYF. CDR3 nucleotides: TGTGCCAGTAGTATAGGGGGGGACTACTTCACAGATACGCAGTATTTT.

This chain links TRBV7-4 with TRBJ2-1, with a possible D match to TRBD1 (5 bases). The CDR3 has 12 amino acids. Trimming removed 5 bases at V and 8 bases at J, with 10 bases between. Germline V gene sequence: CDR1 SGHVT, CDR2 SQSDAQ. This CDR3 is CASSPGWDEQFF. In nucleotides, the CDR3 is TGTGCCAGCAGCCCAGGGTGGGATGAGCAGTTCTTC.

The J gene is TRBJ1-3, the V gene TRBV6-5, with D hard to call. The germline V gene encodes CDR1 MNHEY and CDR2 SVGAGI. The length of the CDR3 is 15 residues. The V end was cut by 6 bases, the J end by 0 bases, with 12 bases between. The CDR3 loop is CASSPDGDSGNTIYF. DNA of the CDR3: TGTGCCAGCAGCCCTGACGGAGACTCTGGAAACACCATATATTTT.

V and J are TRBV7-6 and TRBJ2-1, with D maybe TRBD2 (7 bases). Germline CDR1 reads SGHVS; CDR2 reads FNYEAQ. Trimming took 7 bases from V and 4 from J, leaving 20 bases between them. There are 16 residues in the CDR3. In DNA, the CDR3 is TGTGCCAGCACGAAGGGGGGCGGGAGTGGGTACAATGAGCAGTTCTTC. Amino acids: CASTKGGGSGYNEQFF.

This chain connects TRBV29-1 to TRBJ1-1, with a tentative D call TRBD1 (5 bases). V was shortened by 5 bases and J by 4 bases, with 14 bases between the two germline ends. CDR1 is SQVTM and CDR2 is ANQGSEA in the germline V gene. The CDR3 spans 13 residues. The CDR3 sequence: CSVLGNGGTEAFF. CDR3 DNA sequence: TGCAGCGTTTTAGGGAACGGGGGCACTGAAGCTTTCTTT.

The gene calls are TRBV19 and TRBJ2-5, with no clear D. V gave up 4 bases and J gave up 2 bases, with 5 bases separating them. CDR1 is LNHDA and CDR2 is SQIVND in the germline V gene (reference sequence). This CDR3 contains 12 residues. The CDR3 protein is CASSNRQETQYF. CDR3 nucleotide sequence: TGTGCCAGTAGTAACAGACAAGAGACCCAGTACTTC. The full variable domain, rest sourced from reference TRBV19 and TRBJ2-5, is DGGITQSPKYLFRKEGQNVTLSCEQNLNHDAMYWYRQDPGQGLRLIYYSQIVNDFQKGDIAEGYSVSREKKESFPLTVTSAQKNPTAFYLCASSNRQETQYFGPGTRLLVL.

V and J are TRBV11-3 and TRBJ1-1; 8 bases fit TRBD1. V shed 5 bases and J 5 bases; nucleotides not matched to a gene: 10. Germline V gene sequence: CDR1 SGHNT, CDR2 YENEEA. The CDR3 sequence is 15 residues long. In DNA form, the CDR3 reads TGTGCCAGCAGCCCCGGACAGGGACAGCGAACTGAAGCTTTCTTT. Translation: CASSPGQGQRTEAFF.

The CDR3: CASSKAENQPQHF. In nucleotides, the CDR3 is TGTGCCAGTAGTAAGGCAGAAAATCAGCCCCAGCATTTT. The gene calls are TRBV19 and TRBJ1-5; D is undetermined. The CDR3 covers 13 residues. V was clipped by 4 bases and J by 4 bases, with 8 bases between them. Germline V CDR1 and CDR2: LNHDA, SQIVND (reference sequence).

In its sample, this clone was seen a few times. The rearrangement joins TRBV19 to TRBJ2-2; D not certain. Trimming stripped 6 bases from V and 2 bases from J, with 13 bases between. Looked up from germline, CDR1 is LNHDA and CDR2 is SQIVND (reference sequence). The CDR3 is made up of 15 amino acids. CDR3 in DNA: TGTGCCAGTAGAACCGTATCAGGAAACACCGGGGAGCTGTTTTTT. Translated, it gives CASRTVSGNTGELFF.

This chain joins TRBV4-3 and TRBJ2-7, with D unresolved. Trimming cost V 0 bases and J 5 bases, with 26 bases left between them. This CDR3 comprises 19 residues. In germline, CDR1 is LGHNA, CDR2 YSLEER. For the CDR3, the DNA is TGCGCCAGCAGCCAAGATCTAGTAGGTATGGCTACGGCGGATCACGAGCAGTACTTC. It encodes CASSQDLVGMATADHEQYF.

The chain joins TRBV2 to TRBJ2-7; TRBD2 matches at 7 bases. The CDR3 spans 12 residues. J was trimmed by 0 bases and V by 11 bases; bases with no gene match: 4. Per the germline V gene, CDR1 is SNHLY and CDR2 is FYNNEI. CDR3 amino acids: CAGGVNSYEQYF. The CDR3 DNA sequence: TGTGCCGGGGGGGTGAACTCCTACGAGCAGTACTTC. Together with reference TRBV2 and TRBJ2-7, the CDR3 gives the full variable domain: EPEVTQTPSHQVTQMGQEVILRCVPISNHLYFYWYRQILGQKVEFLVSFYNNEISEKSEIFDDQFSVERPDGSNFTLKIRSTKLEDSAMYFCAGGVNSYEQYFGPGTRLTVT.

The chain has TRBV7-2 and TRBJ2-5; D is unresolved. Germline V CDR1 and CDR2: SGHTA, FQGNSA. V was shortened by 1 base and J by 2 bases, with 8 bases between the two germline ends. This CDR3 region has 14 residues. This CDR3 is CASSLVHSQETQYF. The CDR3 DNA is TGTGCCAGCAGCTTAGTTCACAGTCAAGAGACCCAGTACTTC.

V usage is TRBV5-4 and J usage is TRBJ2-7; D unresolved. From germline, CDR1 is SGHNT and CDR2 YYREEE (reference sequence). Trimming stripped 2 bases from V and 6 bases from J, with 12 bases between. This CDR3 is 13 amino acids long. The CDR3 sequence is CASSLRQEGEQYF. As DNA, the CDR3 is TGTGCCAGCAGCTTACGGCAGGAAGGCGAGCAGTACTTC. The whole variable domain, filled in from reference TRBV5-4 and TRBJ2-7, reads ETGVTQSPTHLIKTRGQQVTLRCSSQSGHNTVSWYQQALGQGPQFIFQYYREEENGRGNFPPRFSGLQFPNYSSELNVNALELDDSALYLCASSLRQEGEQYFGPGTRLTVT.

This rearrangement joins TRBV18 to TRBJ2-1; TRBD1 might be the D (5 bases). Germline V gene sequence: CDR1 KGHSH, CDR2 LQKENI. The CDR3 totals 16 residues. V was trimmed by 0 bases and J by 0 bases, leaving 9 bases between them. CDR3 bases: TGTGCCAGCTCACCACCCGTGGGGCACTCCTACAATGAGCAGTTCTTC. Amino acids: CASSPPVGHSYNEQFF.

This chain connects TRBV10-3 to TRBJ2-2; 10 nucleotides match TRBD2. With 6 bases clipped from V and 5 bases from J, the junction kept 6 bases outside the gene matches. This CDR3 has 15 amino acids. CDR1 and CDR2 (germline): ENHRY, SYGVKD. CDR3 in DNA: TGTGCCATCAGGGCGACTAGCGGGTCTACCGGGGAGCTGTTTTTT. It encodes CAIRATSGSTGELFF.

This clone was recorded once. This chain joins TRBV28 and TRBJ1-5; no clear D gene. CDR1 and CDR2 from the germline V gene are MDHEN and SYDVKM. This CDR3 has 12 residues. With 8 bases removed from V and 1 base from J, the gap between germline ends came to 6 bases. CDR3 region: CASSRSNQPQHF. The CDR3 DNA reads as TGTGCCAGCTCGCGGAGCAATCAGCCCCAGCATTTT.

The DNA for the CDR3 is TGTGCCAGCAGCCGACCGGGACGACGACAAGAGACCCAGTACTTC. Translation: CASSRPGRRQETQYF. This sequence joins TRBV6-6 and TRBJ2-5, with D possibly called TRBD1 or TRBD2 (5 bases each). The CDR3 is made up of 15 amino acids. The germline V gene has CDR1 MNHNY and CDR2 SVGAGI (reference sequence). The V gene lost 6 bases and the J gene lost 2 bases, with 16 bases spanning the gap.

This clone showed up just once. The rearrangement uses TRBV5-6 and TRBJ1-1, with 7 bases aligning to TRBD1. V gave up 3 bases and J gave up 8 bases; unmatched junction bases: 13. The CDR3 runs to 15 residues. The germline V gene encodes CDR1 SGHDT and CDR2 YYEEEE. As DNA, the CDR3 is TGTGCCAGCAGCTGGGACAGTCTGGGGATTTCGGAAGCTTTCTTT. This gives the protein CASSWDSLGISEAFF.

V and J are TRBV6-5 and TRBJ1-1, with a possible D match to TRBD1 (5 bases). This CDR3 has 15 amino acids. Trimming left V 2 bases short and J 1 base short, with 11 bases between. Germline CDR1 MNHEY, CDR2 SVGAGI. The CDR3 reads CASSYVGPGNTEAFF. The CDR3 DNA follows: TGTGCCAGCAGTTACGTGGGACCAGGGAACACTGAAGCTTTCTTT.

A note on this clone: Germline and junction disagree at one end, which may indicate a read error. V gene TRBV28 combines with J gene TRBJ1-1; TRBD1 matches at 8 bases. The CDR3 extends over 14 amino acids. The germline V gene encodes CDR1 MDHEN and CDR2 SYDVKM. The CDR3 spells CASSAQGARIAALF. CDR3 sequence (DNA): TGTGCCAGCAGTGCCCAGGGGGCCAGGATAGCAGCTCTCTTT.

CDR3 DNA: TGCGCCAGCAGCTTGGTCCAGGGGGCCGGCTACGAGCAGTACTTC. This gives the protein CASSLVQGAGYEQYF. V gene TRBV5-1 combines with J gene TRBJ2-7, with 8 bases matching TRBD1. This CDR3 comprises 15 residues. V trimming: 0 bases; J trimming: 3 bases; junction bases outside the gene matches: 5. Germline loops: CDR1 SGHRS, CDR2 YFSETQ.

The chain couples TRBV30 to TRBJ1-3, with unresolved D. The V end was cut by 0 bases, the J end by 0 bases, with 12 bases between. CDR1 and CDR2 (germline): GTSNPN, SVGIG (reference sequence). The CDR3 sequence is 16 residues long. This CDR3 is CAWSVSLSVSGNTIYF. As DNA, the CDR3 is TGTGCCTGGAGTGTCTCCCTAAGTGTCTCTGGAAACACCATATATTTT.

The chain is built from TRBV5-1 and TRBJ2-2, with a possible D match to TRBD2 (5 bases). V was pared by 0 bases and J by 4 bases, with 7 bases between. There are 14 residues in the CDR3. Germline loops: CDR1 SGHRS, CDR2 YFSETQ. The CDR3 loop reads CASSLGGSTGELFF. The CDR3 DNA sequence: TGCGCCAGCAGCTTGGGAGGGAGCACCGGGGAGCTGTTTTTT.

The gene calls are TRBV27 and TRBJ1-2, with D maybe TRBD1 (6 bases). The CDR3 is 16 amino acids. Trimming stripped 5 bases from V and 3 bases from J, with 19 bases between. Germline assignment: CDR1 MNHEY and CDR2 SMNVEV (reference sequence). For the CDR3, the DNA is TGTGCCAGCAGTACCACGTCACAGGGATTAGACTATGGCTACACCTTC. This codes for CASSTTSQGLDYGYTF.